The 7 T cell receptor beta chains presented below share a single source sample, sequenced in a study of early T cells in non-severe SARS-CoV-2 infection. From the 5' RACE reads, TCRdb called clonotypes with MiXCR, one entry per CDR3 protein. The sample lists about 72,000 distinct CDR3 sequences, 10% seen once, with around 8% in the top ten. The sequences come from whole blood, collected at baseline. These receptors were taken from an adult who was a healthcare worker with PCR-confirmed SARS-CoV-2 infection or an uninfected control (not recorded which).

In this sample, this clonotype turned up many times. The rearrangement uses TRBV7-2 and TRBJ2-2; 8 nucleotides align to TRBD1. After removal of 2 bases from V and 1 base from J, the junction contained 12 bases not matched to a gene. The CDR3 loop spans 19 amino acids. The germline gives CDR1 SGHTA, CDR2 FQGNSA. This chain's CDR3 is CASSLTSSGQGRNTGELFF. The CDR3 DNA follows: TGTGCCAGCAGCTTAACTTCCTCCGGACAGGGTAGGAACACCGGGGAGCTGTTTTTT.

This chain links TRBV4-3 with TRBJ2-7, with TRBD2 matching over 16 bases. CDR3 length: 17 residues. Per the germline V gene, CDR1 is LGHNA and CDR2 is YSLEER. V lost 4 bases to trimming and J lost 2 bases; unmatched junction nucleotides: 5. The CDR3 loop is CASSLGTSGGAPYEQYF. The CDR3 DNA follows: TGCGCCAGCAGCCTCGGGACTAGCGGGGGGGCCCCCTACGAGCAGTACTTC.

The V gene is TRBV5-1, the J gene TRBJ1-1; 7 positions match TRBD1. Germline values: CDR1 SGHRS, CDR2 YFSETQ. The CDR3 covers 17 residues. Trimming took 4 bases from V and 1 from J; bases not matched to a gene: 13. The CDR3 spells CASSPPGTAKSNTEAFF. The CDR3 DNA reads as TGCGCCAGCAGCCCCCCCGGGACAGCGAAATCGAACACTGAAGCTTTCTTT.

This clonotype showed up just a few times. V is TRBV6-5 and J is TRBJ1-1; tentative D call: TRBD1 (5 bases). CDR1 is MNHEY, CDR2 SVGAGI, per germline. The V and J ends lost 0 bases and 5 bases respectively, with 16 bases between them. The CDR3 length is 16 residues. CDR3 sequence (DNA): TGTGCCAGCAGTTACTCGCAGGGAGCTCGATGGACTGAAGCTTTCTTT. It encodes CASSYSQGARWTEAFF.

This clonotype was detected a few times. V gene TRBV7-9 combines with J gene TRBJ1-2; D possibly corresponds to TRBD1 (6 bases). Germline loops: CDR1 SEHNR, CDR2 FQNEAQ (reference sequence). The V gene lost 6 bases and the J gene lost 5 bases, with 19 bases spanning the gap. The CDR3 length is 15 residues. CDR3 in amino acids: CASRSSSGASYGYTF. CDR3 coding DNA: TGTGCCAGCAGATCTAGCTCGGGGGCTAGTTATGGCTACACCTTC.

This chain uses TRBV19 with TRBJ1-2; 8 nucleotides align to TRBD1. The CDR3 is made up of 17 amino acids. Trimming took 7 bases from V and 1 from J; bases not matched to a gene: 14. Germline CDR1 is LNHDA and CDR2 is SQIVND (reference sequence). Here the CDR3 DNA reads TGTGCCAGTACCTCCTACAGGGGGTCAAGCGATAACTATGGCTACACCTTC. This gives the protein CASTSYRGSSDNYGYTF. Drawing the rest from reference TRBV19 and TRBJ1-2, the complete variable domain is DGGITQSPKYLFRKEGQNVTLSCEQNLNHDAMYWYRQDPGQGLRLIYYSQIVNDFQKGDIAEGYSVSREKKESFPLTVTSAQKNPTAFYLCASTSYRGSSDNYGYTFGSGTRLTVV.

CDR3 region: CASSSTGGSYEQYF. CDR3 coding DNA: TGTGCCAGCAGCTCAACAGGGGGTTCCTACGAGCAGTACTTC. The chain links TRBV7-2 to TRBJ2-7, with 8 bases lining up with TRBD1. The CDR3 has 14 residues. The V gene's germline CDR1 is SGHTA and CDR2 FQGNSA. The V segment lost 4 bases and the J segment 1 base; nucleotides outside the gene matches: 3.